Presented here are 20 T cell receptor beta chains from one specimen sequenced in a study of CD8 T cells in ankylosing spondylitis. Each CDR3 protein gets one entry after TCRdb re-called the 5' RACE reads with MiXCR. The profile shows approximately 250,000 distinct CDR3 sequences, 20% to 30% of them singletons. What was sequenced was blood, either unsorted or a sorted T cell fraction (not recorded which). These receptor sequences come from a male donor with ankylosing spondylitis or in good health (not recorded which).

This clonotype has a count of ten or more. The chain recombines TRBV10-3 with TRBJ1-1; D might be TRBD1 (6 bases). This CDR3 is built from 14 residues. From germline, CDR1 is ENHRY and CDR2 SYGVKD. The germline V and J ends were trimmed by 6 bases and 0 bases, with 11 bases remaining between them. The CDR3 DNA is TGTGCCATCAGGGACAGCAGCTTGAACACTGAAGCTTTCTTT. The encoded protein is CAIRDSSLNTEAFF.

This clonotype showed up just a few times. The CDR3 bases are TGTGCCAGCAGCCTGCGGTCGATGGATGAGCAGTTCTTC. Translated, it gives CASSLRSMDEQFF. The J gene is TRBJ2-1, the V gene TRBV7-2; D unresolved. This CDR3 contains 13 residues. The ends were cut back, 5 bases at V and 8 bases at J, with 13 bases in the middle. CDR1 is SGHTA and CDR2 is FQGNSA in the germline V gene.

Many counts were recorded for this clonotype. The V and J genes are TRBV29-1 and TRBJ2-7, with a tentative D call TRBD2 (6 bases). V lost 3 bases and J lost 7, with 13 bases in between. Looked up from germline, CDR1 is SQVTM and CDR2 is ANQGSEA. The CDR3 runs 12 residues. CDR3: CSVDTAGFEQYF. The CDR3 nucleotides are TGCAGCGTTGACACCGCGGGGTTTGAGCAGTACTTC.

Details on this clonotype: Sequence at one end of the junction differs from germline and may be a read error. The V call is TRBV20-1, the J call TRBJ2-2; D might be TRBD2 (7 bases). Germline-derived CDR1 and CDR2 are DFQATT and SNEGSKA (reference sequence). CDR3 size: 14 residues. DNA for the CDR3: TGCAGTGCTAGACCGGGGGGCCACACCGGGGAGCTGGTTTTT. Translated, it gives CSARPGGHTGELVF.

This clonotype turned up a few times. Without the conserved terminal phenylalanine or tryptophan, this CDR3 likely stems from a read error. Because the CDR3's place on the DNA is in doubt, the DNA is left out and the CDR3 is given as listed by TCRdb. The chain combines TRBV12-3 or TRBV12-4 with TRBJ2-7; the table's D call of TRBD1 was not tested on the DNA. From its first to its last residue, the CDR3 has 13 amino acids. CDR3 loop: CASSLESQTVSFL.

This clonotype was counted a single time. J is TRBJ2-7 and V is TRBV4-1; D call uncertain. The ends were cut back, 0 bases at V and 4 bases at J, with 13 bases in the middle. Germline V gene data show CDR1 as MGHRA and CDR2 as YSYEKL. CDR3 size: 15 residues. The CDR3: CASSQDLGPTYEQYF. The CDR3 nucleotides read TGCGCCAGCAGCCAAGATCTTGGACCGACATACGAGCAGTACTTC.

This clonotype was counted between two and nine times. The rearrangement uses TRBV7-9 and TRBJ2-5, with D perhaps matching TRBD2 (5 bases). This CDR3 region has 15 residues. Per the germline V gene, CDR1 is SEHNR and CDR2 is FQNEAQ (reference sequence). Between the trimmed V and J ends, which lost 5 bases and 3 bases, there was a span of 16 bases. CDR3 nucleotides: TGTGCCAGCAGCCAGGACCCCGAGGGAGAAGAGACCCAGTACTTC. It codes for CASSQDPEGEETQYF. Full variable domain (outside the CDR3, taken from reference TRBV7-9 and TRBJ2-5): DTGVSQNPRHKITKRGQNVTFRCDPISEHNRLYWYRQTLGQGPEFLTYFQNEAQLEKSRLLSDRFSAERPKGSFSTLEIQRTEQGDSAMYLCASSQDPEGEETQYFGPGTRLLVL.

In DNA, the CDR3 is TGTGCCAGCAGTCCCATCAGCTCTGGAAACACCATATATTTT. Translated, it gives CASSPISSGNTIYF. The chain couples TRBV6-5 to TRBJ1-3; no clear D gene. The CDR3 totals 14 residues. The germline V gene encodes CDR1 MNHEY and CDR2 SVGAGI. V was shortened by 5 bases and J by 0 bases, with 8 bases between the two germline ends.

This clonotype has ten or more counts. Germline and junction disagree at one end, which may indicate a read error. The CDR3 loop reads CSARDVPNQPQHF. In DNA, the CDR3 is TGCAGTGCTAGAGACGTCCCCAATCAACCCCAGCATTTT. The chain recombines TRBV20-1 with TRBJ1-5; D gene ambiguous. CDR3 length: 13 residues. Germline values: CDR1 DFQATT, CDR2 SNEGSKA (reference sequence).

This clonotype was observed once. This chain connects TRBV15 to TRBJ2-3, with D perhaps being TRBD1 or TRBD2 (6 bases each). The CDR3 runs 13 residues. Germline V gene sequence: CDR1 LNHNV, CDR2 YYDKDF (reference sequence). V shed 0 bases and J shed 11 bases, with 12 bases lying between them. The DNA of the CDR3 is TGTGCCACCAGCAGAGATGAGGCGGGACAGCAGTATTTT. Amino acid sequence: CATSRDEAGQQYF.

This clonotype was counted many times. This chain links TRBV20-1 with TRBJ2-7; the D gene is possibly TRBD1 (6 bases). Germline CDR1 is DFQATT and CDR2 is SNEGSKA (reference sequence). The CDR3 sequence is 14 residues long. Trimming stripped 6 bases from V and 3 bases from J, with 18 bases between. The CDR3 DNA sequence: TGCAGTGCCCAAGACCCGACAGGACTCTACGAGCAGTACTTC. Amino acid sequence: CSAQDPTGLYEQYF.

This clonotype turned up a few times. The chain uses TRBV12-3 or TRBV12-4 and TRBJ2-1; D is uncertain. The CDR3 length is 11 residues. Trimming left V 8 bases short and J 9 bases short, with 11 bases between. CDR3 coding DNA: TGTGCCAGCTCCAGTTTTGCTGAGCAGTTCTTC. This codes for CASSSFAEQFF.

This clonotype occurred many times. The CDR3 region is CSARDPRKGPEQYF. The CDR3 DNA reads as TGCAGTGCTAGAGATCCCCGTAAAGGCCCGGAGCAGTACTTC. The genes are TRBV20-1 and TRBJ2-7, with no clear D. Trimming pared 0 bases from V and 7 bases from J, leaving 16 bases between. Germline values: CDR1 DFQATT, CDR2 SNEGSKA (reference sequence). The CDR3 extends over 14 amino acids.

This clonotype was seen repeatedly, ten times or more. V is TRBV10-3 and J is TRBJ1-3, with D perhaps TRBD1 (5 bases). V lost 6 bases, J lost 1 base, and 7 bases lay in between. This CDR3 contains 13 residues. The germline CDR1 and CDR2 sequences are ENHRY and SYGVKD. DNA of the CDR3: TGTGCCATCAGGGACACGTCTGGAAACACCATATATTTT. Amino acid sequence: CAIRDTSGNTIYF.

This clonotype was found a few times. This chain connects TRBV29-1 to TRBJ1-5; no firm D call. CDR1 is SQVTM, CDR2 ANQGSEA, per germline. V was pared by 7 bases and J by 7 bases, with 5 bases between. The CDR3 loop spans 9 amino acids. As DNA, the CDR3 is TGCAGCGGGGAACAGCCCCAGCATTTT. This encodes CSGEQPQHF.

The chain employs TRBV12-3 or TRBV12-4 and TRBJ2-5, with TRBD2 identical over 15 bases. V shed 5 bases, J shed 4 bases, and the junction held 5 bases outside the gene matches. The CDR3 length is 16 residues. The DNA for the CDR3 is TGTGCCAGCAGTGGCCCGGGACTAGCGGGGGGAGAGACCCAGTACTTC. Its protein product is CASSGPGLAGGETQYF.

This rearrangement joins TRBV10-3 to TRBJ1-1; 8 bases match TRBD1. The CDR3 runs 15 residues. V lost 10 bases to trimming and J lost 4 bases; unmatched junction nucleotides: 14. The V gene's germline CDR1 is ENHRY and CDR2 SYGVKD. CDR3 sequence reads: CATGTGGSSFTEAFF. For the CDR3, the DNA is TGTGCCACCGGAACAGGGGGAAGTTCGTTCACTGAAGCTTTCTTT.

V usage is TRBV10-3 and J usage is TRBJ2-3; 7 positions agree with TRBD2. Germline V lookup: CDR1 ENHRY, CDR2 SYGVKD. V trimming: 10 bases; J trimming: 1 base; junction bases outside the gene matches: 11. The CDR3 totals 15 residues. The CDR3 is CATCGWGGGTDTQYF. The CDR3 DNA reads as TGTGCCACCTGTGGCTGGGGGGGAGGCACAGATACGCAGTATTTT.

This clonotype was counted at least ten times. The chain joins TRBV20-1 to TRBJ2-7; tentative D call: TRBD2 (5 bases). Germline CDR1 reads DFQATT; CDR2 reads SNEGSKA (reference sequence). The CDR3 has 14 amino acids. V was shortened by 3 bases and J by 1 base, with 13 bases between the two germline ends. The CDR3 sequence is CSASLDWLSYEQYF. The CDR3 DNA is TGCAGTGCTAGCCTGGACTGGCTGTCCTACGAGCAGTACTTC.

The gene calls are TRBV6-4 and TRBJ2-3, with D unclear. CDR1 is MRHNA and CDR2 is SNTAGT in the germline V gene. Trimming stripped 2 bases from V and 2 bases from J, with 2 bases between. The CDR3 covers 12 residues. CDR3: CASSDNTDTQYF. The CDR3 DNA is TGTGCCAGCAGTGACAACACAGATACGCAGTATTTT.